The clone carrying this TCR beta chain came up a few times. Its antigen is currently unknown. CDR1 is KGHSH, CDR2 LQKENI, per germline. V gave up 4 bases and J gave up 7 bases; unmatched junction bases: 8. The CDR3 has 15 amino acids. This sample is drawn from a study of cytomegalovirus exposure and HLA in healthy donors. Study context: Ancestry clustering placed 70% to 90% of roughly 400 genotyped donors in the Caucasian-associated cluster.

Vbeta (60) and Jbeta (13) primers were used in the PCR. Libraries were prepared by immunoSEQ multiplex PCR; TCRdb keeps only in-frame clonotypes and omits some of them. The sample comprises 85,000 to 100,000 clones, about four fifths of which are singletons, and approximately 3.9% rests with the top ten. Study conclusions and caveats: Most TCRs appeared rarely, but some public TCRs recurred in many donors.

J is TRBJ2-1 and V is TRBV18; 9 nucleotides agree with TRBD1. Sequenced: PBMCs. The source of this sequence is a woman aged 40-49 years in good health and CMV-seronegative. This chain's CDR3 is CASSRGTGHANEQFF. The CDR3 region has the DNA TGTGCCAGCTCACGCGGGACAGGGCATGCAAATGAGCAGTTCTTC.